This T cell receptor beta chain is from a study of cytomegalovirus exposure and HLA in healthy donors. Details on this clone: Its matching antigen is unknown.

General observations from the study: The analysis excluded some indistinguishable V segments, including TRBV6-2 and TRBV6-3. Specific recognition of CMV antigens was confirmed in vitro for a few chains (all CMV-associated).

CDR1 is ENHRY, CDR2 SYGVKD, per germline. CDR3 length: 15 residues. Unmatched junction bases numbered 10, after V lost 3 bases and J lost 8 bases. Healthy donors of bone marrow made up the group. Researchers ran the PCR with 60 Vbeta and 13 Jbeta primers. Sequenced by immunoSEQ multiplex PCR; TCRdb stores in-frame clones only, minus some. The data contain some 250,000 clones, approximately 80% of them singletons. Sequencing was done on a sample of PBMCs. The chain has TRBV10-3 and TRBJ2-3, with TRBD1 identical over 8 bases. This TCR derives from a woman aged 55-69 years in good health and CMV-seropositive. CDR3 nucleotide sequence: TGTGCCATCAGTGACCAAACAGGGGGTGCAGGTACGCAGTATTTT. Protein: CAISDQTGGAGTQYF.